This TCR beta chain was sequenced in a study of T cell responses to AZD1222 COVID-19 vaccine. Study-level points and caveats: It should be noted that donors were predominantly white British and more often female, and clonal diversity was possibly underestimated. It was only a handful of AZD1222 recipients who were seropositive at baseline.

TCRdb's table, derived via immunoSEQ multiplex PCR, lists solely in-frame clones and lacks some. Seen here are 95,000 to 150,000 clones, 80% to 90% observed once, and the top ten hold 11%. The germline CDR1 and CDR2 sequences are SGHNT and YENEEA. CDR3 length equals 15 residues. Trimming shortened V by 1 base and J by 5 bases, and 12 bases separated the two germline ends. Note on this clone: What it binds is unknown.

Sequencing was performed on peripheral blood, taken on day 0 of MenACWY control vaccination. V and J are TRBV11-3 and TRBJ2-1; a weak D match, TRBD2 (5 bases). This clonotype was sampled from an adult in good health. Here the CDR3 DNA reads TGTGCCAGCAGCTTAGTTGCCGGGAACCACAATGAGCAGTTCTTC. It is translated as CASSLVAGNHNEQFF.